The 17 T cell receptor beta chains reported below all come from one sample, sequenced in a study of blood T cell repertoires in COVID-19. Libraries were prepared by immunoSEQ multiplex PCR; TCRdb keeps only in-frame clonotypes and omits some of them. The table lists some 200,000 clones, about 80% of them singletons. The sequenced material came from peripheral blood. The receptor set was obtained from a human donor with acute or convalescent COVID-19. The donor label of this sample is uncertain.

The chain carries TRBV11-3 and TRBJ2-1; tentative D call: TRBD2 (6 bases). The CDR3 is 15 residues long. Germline V lookup: CDR1 SGHNT, CDR2 YENEEA. The germline V and J ends were trimmed by 3 bases and 2 bases, with 11 bases remaining between them. The CDR3 nucleotides are TGTGCCAGCAGCTTTCGGGAGCCGCCCTACAATGAGCAGTTCTTC. This encodes CASSFREPPYNEQFF.

This chain connects TRBV7-3 to TRBJ2-5, with 7 bases that match TRBD2. This CDR3 comprises 14 residues. Germline trimming cut 1 base from V and 4 bases from J; bases unmatched to any gene: 3. CDR1 and CDR2 (germline): SGHTA, FQGTGA. The CDR3 DNA is TGTGCCAGCAGCTTAAACGGGAGGACAGAGACCCAGTACTTC. It codes for CASSLNGRTETQYF.

The gene calls are TRBV29-1 and TRBJ2-7, with D possibly being TRBD1 or TRBD2 (6 bases each). Germline CDR1 SQVTM, CDR2 ANQGSEA. CDR3 size: 14 residues. The V and J ends lost 7 bases and 5 bases respectively, with 21 bases between them. CDR3 amino acids: CSAGARLGGHEQYF. CDR3 coding DNA: TGCAGCGCAGGGGCGAGACTAGGAGGTCACGAGCAGTACTTC.

The chain is built from TRBV5-6 and TRBJ2-3; tentatively, D is TRBD1 (6 bases). V was shortened by 4 bases and J by 5 bases, with 14 bases between the two germline ends. In germline, CDR1 is SGHDT, CDR2 YYEEEE. This CDR3 is 14 amino acids long. CDR3 sequence reads: CASSPGPGEDTQYF. The DNA of the CDR3 is TGTGCCAGCAGCCCCGGCCCAGGGGAAGATACGCAGTATTTT.

The gene calls are TRBV7-2 and TRBJ2-1; TRBD2 agrees at 14 bases. The ends lost 10 bases at V and 6 bases at J; junction bases unmatched: 2. This CDR3 has 13 residues. Germline V gene data show CDR1 as SGHTA and CDR2 as FQGNSA. The CDR3 DNA reads as TGTGCCACCGGACTAGCGGGAGGCAATGAGCAGTTCTTC. It translates to CATGLAGGNEQFF. The full variable domain, its missing parts supplied by reference TRBV7-2 and TRBJ2-1, is GAGVSQSPSNKVTEKGKDVELRCDPISGHTALYWYRQSLGQGLEFLIYFQGNSAPDKSGLPSDRFSAERTGGSVSTLTIQRTQQEDSAVYLCATGLAGGNEQFFGPGTRLTVL.

The V gene is TRBV6-2 or TRBV6-3, the J gene TRBJ2-7; D unresolved. This CDR3 spans 13 amino acids. Looked up from germline, CDR1 is MNHEY and CDR2 is SVGEGT. Trimming took 6 bases from V and 4 from J, leaving 13 bases between them. The CDR3 DNA sequence: TGTGCCAGCAGCTTCCCTCAACGGTACGAGCAGTACTTC. It codes for CASSFPQRYEQYF.

The chain links TRBV6-2 or TRBV6-3 to TRBJ2-2, with 7 bases lining up with TRBD2. The ends lost 1 base at V and 7 bases at J; junction bases unmatched: 6. CDR1 is MNHEY, CDR2 SVGEGT, per germline. The CDR3 length is 15 residues. CDR3 protein: CASSYYGGSSGELFF. The DNA for the CDR3 is TGTGCCAGCAGTTACTACGGCGGGAGTAGCGGGGAGCTGTTTTTT.

V is TRBV6-5 and J is TRBJ1-3, with 10 bases lining up with TRBD1. The CDR3 loop spans 15 amino acids. The germline CDR1 and CDR2 sequences are MNHEY and SVGAGI. V lost 9 bases to trimming and J lost 2 bases; unmatched junction nucleotides: 7. This chain's CDR3 is CASGDRGIAGNTIYF. The CDR3 DNA is TGTGCCAGTGGGGACAGGGGTATTGCTGGAAACACCATATATTTT.

The chain links TRBV6-6 to TRBJ1-2; weak D call: TRBD1 (6 bases). V was trimmed by 6 bases and J by 7 bases, leaving 18 bases between them. Per the germline V gene, CDR1 is MNHNY and CDR2 is SVGAGI (reference sequence). CDR3 length equals 14 residues. Here the CDR3 reads CASSVTPLGGGYTF. CDR3 sequence (DNA): TGTGCCAGCAGCGTAACTCCCCTAGGGGGTGGCTACACCTTC.

The chain has TRBV5-6 and TRBJ2-1; weak D call: TRBD1 (5 bases). The length of the CDR3 is 15 residues. CDR1 is SGHDT and CDR2 is YYEEEE in the germline V gene. V lost 0 bases to trimming and J lost 0 bases, with 7 bases between them. The CDR3 protein is CASSLGTPSYNEQFF. The CDR3 DNA is TGTGCCAGCAGCTTGGGGACACCCTCCTACAATGAGCAGTTCTTC.

The chain recombines TRBV19 with TRBJ2-7, with D possibly matching TRBD1 (6 bases). This CDR3 contains 12 residues. Trimming shortened V by 4 bases and J by 5 bases, and 9 bases separated the two germline ends. Per germline, CDR1 LNHDA and CDR2 SQIVND (reference sequence). The CDR3, as DNA: TGTGCCAGTAGTAACAGGGCAAACGAGCAGTACTTC. This translates into CASSNRANEQYF.

This sequence joins TRBV10-2 and TRBJ2-5; D is undetermined. Germline V gives CDR1 WSHSY, CDR2 SAAADI. Between the trimmed V and J ends, which lost 3 bases and 2 bases, there was a span of 10 bases. This CDR3 contains 14 residues. For the CDR3, the DNA is TGCGCCAGCAGTGATAGTGGCAGGCAAGAGACCCAGTACTTC. Translated: CASSDSGRQETQYF.

This clone was recorded a few times. The chain carries TRBV29-1 and TRBJ1-1, with 9 bases lining up with TRBD1. Germline CDR1 reads SQVTM; CDR2 reads ANQGSEA. Losses at the gene ends were 7 bases for V and 4 bases for J; bases not matched to a gene: 4. The length of the CDR3 is 12 residues. The CDR3, as DNA: TGCAGCGGGGGACAGGGAACCACTGAAGCTTTCTTT. It is translated as CSGGQGTTEAFF.

This clone was recorded a few times. The rearrangement links TRBV29-1 to TRBJ2-2, with D possibly TRBD2 on 6 matching bases. V was pared by 7 bases and J by 5 bases, with 14 bases between. The CDR3 contains 13 residues. Germline CDR1 reads SQVTM; CDR2 reads ANQGSEA. This chain's CDR3 is CSAGTSLTGELFF. CDR3 coding DNA: TGCAGCGCCGGTACTAGCCTAACCGGGGAGCTGTTTTTT.

The chain joins TRBV6-5 to TRBJ2-1, with TRBD2 matching over 9 bases. CDR1 and CDR2 (germline): MNHEY, SVGAGI. The CDR3 runs to 15 residues. V lost 4 bases to trimming and J lost 13 bases; unmatched junction nucleotides: 14. Here the CDR3 DNA reads TGTGCCAGCAGTTCCCAGACTAGCGGCAATTCTCCACAGTTCTTC. Translated: CASSSQTSGNSPQFF.

To note about this clone: A much larger clone lies one base from this, so it may be a read error. The chain recombines TRBV7-9 with TRBJ2-1; 10 bases fit TRBD2. Germline CDR1 reads SEHNR; CDR2 reads FQNEAQ (reference sequence). This CDR3 is built from 14 residues. Germline trimming cut 5 bases from V and 6 bases from J; bases unmatched to any gene: 4. The CDR3 nucleotides are TGTGCCAGCAGCCCCGGACTAGCGGTCAATGAGCAGTTCTTC. It codes for CASSPGLAVNEQFF.

The V and J genes are TRBV2 and TRBJ2-1; 8 bases agree with TRBD1. The CDR3 is 15 residues long. Looked up from germline, CDR1 is SNHLY and CDR2 is FYNNEI. V was clipped by 2 bases and J by 4 bases; unmatched bases: 4. In DNA form, the CDR3 reads TGTGCCAGCAGTGAATTTAGGACAGGGTACAATGAGCAGTTCTTC. This sequence encodes CASSEFRTGYNEQFF.